This is a list of T cell receptor beta chains from one sample in a study of T-cell reconstitution after alpha-beta-depleted transplantation in children. TCRdb called the PCR reads again in MiXCR, with one record for every CDR3 protein. The sample consists of about 240,000 distinct CDR3 sequences, roughly 23% of them appearing once. The source material was PBMCs, sampled before TCRalphabeta/CD19-depleted stem cell transplant. Receptors originate from a girl aged 2-10 years with Fanconi anemia, due to receive a stem cell transplant. CDR3s include the opening cysteine and the closing phenylalanine or tryptophan. The order of the fields is clone size, D gene, CDR3 length, J gene, V gene, CDR3 protein, CDR3 DNA. A D gene is named only where the DNA matches it firmly. Clone sizes are given selectively: once, few, many, or a class where the clone is expanded.

clone_size: many
d_call: TRBD2
cdr3_length: 16
j_call: TRBJ2-5
v_call: TRBV27
cdr3_aa: CASRDVRGGRVETQYF
cdr3_nt: TGTGCCAGCAGGGACGTGCGGGGGGGCCGGGTAGAGACCCAGTACTTC

clone_size: NA
d_call: NA
cdr3_length: 15
j_call: TRBJ2-1
v_call: TRBV28
cdr3_aa: CASSLMGSNYNEQFF
cdr3_nt: TGTGCCAGCAGTTTAATGGGCTCGAACTACAATGAGCAGTTCTTC

clone_size: many
d_call: NA
cdr3_length: 13
j_call: TRBJ2-7
v_call: TRBV29-1
cdr3_aa: CSVGLGSSYEQYF
cdr3_nt: TGCAGCGTCGGCTTGGGGAGCTCCTACGAGCAGTACTTC

clone_size: many
d_call: TRBD2
cdr3_length: 15
j_call: TRBJ2-1
v_call: TRBV5-1
cdr3_aa: CASSGLAGGKDEQFF
cdr3_nt: TGCGCCAGCAGCGGACTAGCGGGAGGGAAGGATGAGCAGTTCTTC

clone_size: NA
d_call: TRBD2
cdr3_length: 14
j_call: TRBJ2-5
v_call: TRBV20-1
cdr3_aa: CSAPRPGGPETQYF
cdr3_nt: TGCAGTGCGCCACGACCGGGGGGGCCGGAGACCCAGTACTTC

clone_size: many
d_call: TRBD2
cdr3_length: 16
j_call: TRBJ2-7
v_call: TRBV5-1
cdr3_aa: CASSLGLAGGTYEQYF
cdr3_nt: TGCGCCAGCAGCTTGGGACTAGCGGGAGGAACCTACGAGCAGTACTTC

clone_size: NA
d_call: NA
cdr3_length: 15
j_call: TRBJ2-1
v_call: TRBV5-6
cdr3_aa: CASSGTRMGYNEQFF
cdr3_nt: TGTGCCAGCAGCGGAACTAGAATGGGTTACAATGAGCAGTTCTTC

clone_size: NA
d_call: TRBD2
cdr3_length: 18
j_call: TRBJ2-1
v_call: TRBV20-1
cdr3_aa: CSARDRVVWGGRYNEQFF
cdr3_nt: TGCAGTGCTAGAGATCGGGTTGTATGGGGCGGGAGATACAATGAGCAGTTCTTC

clone_size: once
d_call: NA
cdr3_length: 12
j_call: TRBJ2-3
v_call: TRBV20-1
cdr3_aa: CSGGRGTDTQYF
cdr3_nt: TGCAGTGGGGGCAGGGGAACAGATACGCAGTATTTT

clone_size: NA
d_call: NA
cdr3_length: 14
j_call: TRBJ2-6
v_call: TRBV29-1
cdr3_aa: CSVGADLGTNVLTF
cdr3_nt: TGCAGCGTTGGTGCGGACCTGGGGACCAACGTCCTGACTTTC

clone_size: many
d_call: NA
cdr3_length: 14
j_call: TRBJ2-1
v_call: TRBV7-3
cdr3_aa: CASSRGRGLNEQFF
cdr3_nt: TGTGCCAGCAGTCGTGGCAGGGGACTGAATGAGCAGTTCTTC

clone_size: NA
d_call: TRBD2
cdr3_length: 14
j_call: TRBJ2-7
v_call: TRBV20-1
cdr3_aa: CSASTGTTAYEQYF
cdr3_nt: TGCAGTGCCAGCACCGGGACTACAGCCTACGAGCAGTACTTC

clone_size: many
d_call: TRBD1
cdr3_length: 17
j_call: TRBJ2-3
v_call: TRBV7-3
cdr3_aa: CASSLMGQGRGTDTQYF
cdr3_nt: TGTGCCAGCAGCTTAATGGGACAGGGAAGAGGCACAGATACGCAGTATTTT

clone_size: few
d_call: NA
cdr3_length: 16
j_call: TRBJ1-6
v_call: TRBV12-3/TRBV12-4
cdr3_aa: CASSSGTTGSNSPLHF
cdr3_nt: TGTGCCAGCAGTTCCGGGACAACAGGGAGTAATTCACCCCTCCACTTT

clone_size: many
d_call: NA
cdr3_length: 13
j_call: TRBJ2-4
v_call: TRBV12-3/TRBV12-4
cdr3_aa: CASSLLAKNIQYF
cdr3_nt: TGTGCCAGCAGTTTACTAGCCAAAAACATTCAGTACTTC

clone_size: NA
d_call: NA
cdr3_length: 14
j_call: TRBJ2-3
v_call: TRBV12-3/TRBV12-4
cdr3_aa: CASSLSRVTDTQYF
cdr3_nt: TGTGCCAGCAGTCTAAGTAGGGTTACAGATACGCAGTATTTT

clone_size: NA
d_call: NA
cdr3_length: 15
j_call: TRBJ1-2
v_call: TRBV24-1
cdr3_aa: CATSGKTGTLYGYTF
cdr3_nt: TGTGCCACCAGTGGAAAAACCGGGACCCTCTATGGCTACACCTTC

clone_size: NA
d_call: NA
cdr3_length: 14
j_call: TRBJ2-7
v_call: TRBV29-1
cdr3_aa: CSVLGGQRSYEQYF
cdr3_nt: TGCAGCGTCTTGGGGGGGCAAAGATCCTACGAGCAGTACTTC

clone_size: many
d_call: NA
cdr3_length: 15
j_call: TRBJ2-1
v_call: TRBV7-6
cdr3_aa: CASSLPRAGSNEQFF
cdr3_nt: TGTGCCAGCAGCTTACCTCGTGCAGGGAGCAATGAGCAGTTCTTC

clone_size: few
d_call: TRBD1
cdr3_length: 16
j_call: TRBJ2-1
v_call: TRBV12-3/TRBV12-4
cdr3_aa: CASSQSPGQGYNEQFF
cdr3_nt: TGTGCCAGCAGTCAGTCCCCGGGACAGGGCTACAATGAGCAGTTCTTC

clone_size: NA
d_call: TRBD1
cdr3_length: 15
j_call: TRBJ2-3
v_call: TRBV29-1
cdr3_aa: CSVESTGGAADTQYF
cdr3_nt: TGCAGCGTTGAGTCTACAGGGGGCGCCGCAGATACGCAGTATTTT

clone_size: few
d_call: TRBD2
cdr3_length: 15
j_call: TRBJ2-7
v_call: TRBV29-1
cdr3_aa: CSARQETSGYYEQYF
cdr3_nt: TGCAGCGCCCGGCAAGAGACTAGCGGATACTACGAGCAGTACTTC

clone_size: NA
d_call: TRBD1
cdr3_length: 15
j_call: TRBJ2-3
v_call: TRBV2
cdr3_aa: CATVLQGFRTDTQYF
cdr3_nt: TGTGCCACAGTACTACAGGGGTTCCGCACAGATACGCAGTATTTT

clone_size: few
d_call: NA
cdr3_length: 14
j_call: TRBJ2-2
v_call: TRBV10-1
cdr3_aa: CASSGDYFRGELFF
cdr3_nt: TGCGCCAGCAGTGGAGACTATTTTCGGGGGGAGCTGTTTTTT

clone_size: many
d_call: NA
cdr3_length: 13
j_call: TRBJ2-5
v_call: TRBV10-3
cdr3_aa: CAISGWGEETQYF
cdr3_nt: TGTGCCATCAGCGGATGGGGGGAAGAGACCCAGTACTTC

clone_size: NA
d_call: NA
cdr3_length: 16
j_call: TRBJ2-7
v_call: TRBV4-2
cdr3_aa: CASSQGGAVGSYEQYF
cdr3_nt: TGTGCCAGCAGCCAAGGGGGGGCCGTTGGCTCCTACGAGCAGTACTTC

clone_size: NA
d_call: NA
cdr3_length: 11
j_call: TRBJ2-1
v_call: TRBV6-5
cdr3_aa: CASSYYHEQFF
cdr3_nt: TGTGCCAGCAGTTATTACCATGAGCAGTTCTTC

clone_size: NA
d_call: NA
cdr3_length: 15
j_call: TRBJ1-1
v_call: TRBV5-1
cdr3_aa: CASSWRGTTYTEAFF
cdr3_nt: TGCGCCAGCAGCTGGAGGGGGACAACTTACACTGAAGCTTTCTTT

clone_size: many
d_call: NA
cdr3_length: 13
j_call: TRBJ2-3
v_call: TRBV29-1
cdr3_aa: CSVDWGRLDTQYF
cdr3_nt: TGCAGCGTTGATTGGGGGCGCCTAGATACGCAGTATTTT

clone_size: NA
d_call: NA
cdr3_length: 13
j_call: TRBJ1-5
v_call: TRBV20-1
cdr3_aa: CSASLGGNQPQHF
cdr3_nt: TGCAGTGCTAGTTTGGGGGGCAATCAGCCCCAGCATTTT

clone_size: many
d_call: TRBD1
cdr3_length: 13
j_call: TRBJ2-7
v_call: TRBV29-1
cdr3_aa: CSVVGQGGYEQYF
cdr3_nt: TGCAGCGTTGTCGGACAGGGGGGGTACGAGCAGTACTTC

clone_size: NA
d_call: NA
cdr3_length: 17
j_call: TRBJ2-3
v_call: TRBV4-2
cdr3_aa: CASSQDGGGPFGDTQYF
cdr3_nt: TGTGCCAGCAGCCAAGATGGAGGCGGACCCTTCGGTGATACGCAGTATTTT

clone_size: NA
d_call: TRBD1
cdr3_length: 18
j_call: TRBJ1-1
v_call: TRBV11-1
cdr3_aa: CASSPISVGGQGSTEAFF
cdr3_nt: TGTGCCAGCAGCCCTATATCGGTAGGGGGACAGGGGTCAACTGAAGCTTTCTTT

clone_size: few
d_call: NA
cdr3_length: 16
j_call: TRBJ1-5
v_call: TRBV12-3/TRBV12-4
cdr3_aa: CASGGGAWDSNQPQHF
cdr3_nt: TGTGCCAGCGGCGGGGGGGCCTGGGATAGCAATCAGCCCCAGCATTTT

clone_size: many
d_call: NA
cdr3_length: 13
j_call: TRBJ2-7
v_call: TRBV20-1
cdr3_aa: CSARVLGNYEQYF
cdr3_nt: TGCAGTGCACGGGTCCTTGGGAACTACGAGCAGTACTTC